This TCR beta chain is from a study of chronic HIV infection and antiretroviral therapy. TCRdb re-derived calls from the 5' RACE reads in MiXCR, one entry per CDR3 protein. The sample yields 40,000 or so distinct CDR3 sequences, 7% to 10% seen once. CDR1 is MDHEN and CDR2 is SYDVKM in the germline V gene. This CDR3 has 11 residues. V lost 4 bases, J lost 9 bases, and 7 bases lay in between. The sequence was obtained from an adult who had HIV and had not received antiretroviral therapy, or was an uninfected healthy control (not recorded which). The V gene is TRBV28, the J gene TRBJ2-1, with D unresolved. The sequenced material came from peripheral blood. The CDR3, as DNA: TGTGCCAGCAGTTCCCCCCGTGAGCAGTTCTTC. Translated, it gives CASSSPREQFF.